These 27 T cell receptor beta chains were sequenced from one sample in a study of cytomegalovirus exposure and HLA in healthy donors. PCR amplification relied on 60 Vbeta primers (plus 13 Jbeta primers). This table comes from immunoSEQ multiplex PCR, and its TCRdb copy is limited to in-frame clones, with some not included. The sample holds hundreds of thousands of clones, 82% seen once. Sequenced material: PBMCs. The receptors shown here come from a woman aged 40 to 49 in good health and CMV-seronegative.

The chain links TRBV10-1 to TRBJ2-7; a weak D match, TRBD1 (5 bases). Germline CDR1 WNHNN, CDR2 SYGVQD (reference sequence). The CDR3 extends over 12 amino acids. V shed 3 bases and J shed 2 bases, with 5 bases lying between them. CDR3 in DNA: TGCGCCAGCAGTGACAGGGCCTACGAGCAGTACTTC. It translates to CASSDRAYEQYF.

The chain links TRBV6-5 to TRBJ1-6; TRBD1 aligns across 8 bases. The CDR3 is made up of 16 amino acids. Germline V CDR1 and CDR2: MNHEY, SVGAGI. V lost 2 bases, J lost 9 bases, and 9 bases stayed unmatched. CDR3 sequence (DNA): TGTGCCAGCAGTTACACGCTACAGGGGGAGGGTTCACCCCTCCACTTT. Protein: CASSYTLQGEGSPLHF.

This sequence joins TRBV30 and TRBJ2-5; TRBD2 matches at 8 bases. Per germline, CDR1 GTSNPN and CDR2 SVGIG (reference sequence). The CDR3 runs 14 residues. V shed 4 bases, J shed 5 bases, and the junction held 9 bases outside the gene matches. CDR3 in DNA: TGTGCCTGGACCAAACGGGGGGGCCGGGAGACCCAGTACTTC. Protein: CAWTKRGGRETQYF. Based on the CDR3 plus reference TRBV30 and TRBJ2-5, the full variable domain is SQTIHQWPATLVQPVGSPLSLECTVEGTSNPNLYWYRQAAGRGLQLLFYSVGIGQISSEVPQNLSASRPQDRQFILSSKKLLLSDSGFYLCAWTKRGGRETQYFGPGTRLLVL.

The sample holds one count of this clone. The CDR3 region is CASSASGLAGGHEQYF. The CDR3 nucleotides read TGTGCCAGCAGCGCCTCGGGACTAGCGGGGGGCCACGAGCAGTACTTC. The genes are TRBV9 and TRBJ2-7, with 15 nucleotides matching TRBD2. The CDR3 is 16 amino acids. The J segment lost 5 bases and the V segment lost 3 bases, leaving 6 bases of the junction unmatched. Germline V gene sequence: CDR1 SGDLS, CDR2 YYNGEE.

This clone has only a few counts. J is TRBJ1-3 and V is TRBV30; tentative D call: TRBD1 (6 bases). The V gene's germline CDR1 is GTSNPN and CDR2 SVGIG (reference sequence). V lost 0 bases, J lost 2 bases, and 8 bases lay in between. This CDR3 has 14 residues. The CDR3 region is CAWSVAGAGNTIYF. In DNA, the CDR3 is TGTGCCTGGAGTGTAGCAGGGGCTGGAAACACCATATATTTT.

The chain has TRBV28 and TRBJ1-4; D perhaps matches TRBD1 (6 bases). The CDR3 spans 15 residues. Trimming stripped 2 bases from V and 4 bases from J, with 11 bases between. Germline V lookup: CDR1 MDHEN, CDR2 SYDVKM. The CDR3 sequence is CASSLPGTSNEKLFF. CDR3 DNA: TGTGCCAGCAGTTTACCCGGGACAAGTAATGAAAAACTGTTTTTT.

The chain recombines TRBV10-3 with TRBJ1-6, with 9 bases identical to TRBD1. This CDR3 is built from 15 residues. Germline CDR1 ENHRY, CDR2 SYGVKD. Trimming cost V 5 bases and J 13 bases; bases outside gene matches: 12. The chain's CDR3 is CAISSGTGWAPPLHF. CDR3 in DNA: TGTGCCATCAGTTCCGGGACAGGGTGGGCGCCCCCCCTCCACTTT.

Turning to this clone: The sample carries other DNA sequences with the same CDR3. The CDR3 sequence is CASSSTVNTEAFF. The CDR3 nucleotides read TGTGCCAGCAGTTCTACGGTGAACACTGAAGCTTTCTTT. The V and J genes are TRBV7-9 and TRBJ1-1; D unclear. Trimming removed 6 bases from V and 0 bases from J, with 8 bases in between. The CDR3 is made up of 13 amino acids. The V gene's germline CDR1 is SEHNR and CDR2 FQNEAQ (reference sequence).

The CDR3 protein is CASSGRGSWHNEQFF. CDR3 bases: TGTGCCAGCAGTGGGCGGGGGTCATGGCACAATGAGCAGTTCTTC. The chain carries TRBV28 and TRBJ2-1; TRBD2 aligns across 7 bases. Unmatched junction bases numbered 9, after V lost 5 bases and J lost 5 bases. Per germline, CDR1 MDHEN and CDR2 SYDVKM. The CDR3 has 15 residues.

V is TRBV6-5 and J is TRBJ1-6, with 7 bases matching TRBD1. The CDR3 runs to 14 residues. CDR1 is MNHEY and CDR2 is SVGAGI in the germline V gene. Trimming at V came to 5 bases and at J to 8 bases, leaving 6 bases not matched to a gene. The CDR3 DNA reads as TGTGCCAGCAGTGCCAGGGGGAGAGATTCACCCCTCCACTTT. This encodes CASSARGRDSPLHF.

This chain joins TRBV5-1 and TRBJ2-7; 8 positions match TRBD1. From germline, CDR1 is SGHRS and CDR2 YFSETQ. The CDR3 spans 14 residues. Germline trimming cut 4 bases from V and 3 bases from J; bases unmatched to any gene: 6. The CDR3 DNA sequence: TGCGCCAGCAGCCCGGGGACAGGCCTCTACGAGCAGTACTTC. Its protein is CASSPGTGLYEQYF. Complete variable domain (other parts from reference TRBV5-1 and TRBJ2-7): KAGVTQTPRYLIKTRGQQVTLSCSPISGHRSVSWYQQTPGQGLQFLFEYFSETQRNKGNFPGRFSGRQFSNSRSEMNVSTLELGDSALYLCASSPGTGLYEQYFGPGTRLTVT.

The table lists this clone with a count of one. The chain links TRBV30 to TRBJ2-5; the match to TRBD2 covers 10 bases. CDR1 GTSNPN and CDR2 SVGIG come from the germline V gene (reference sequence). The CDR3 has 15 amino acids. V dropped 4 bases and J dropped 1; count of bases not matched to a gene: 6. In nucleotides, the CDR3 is TGTGCCTGGAATTATCTAGCGGGGGTCCAAGAGACCCAGTACTTC. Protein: CAWNYLAGVQETQYF.

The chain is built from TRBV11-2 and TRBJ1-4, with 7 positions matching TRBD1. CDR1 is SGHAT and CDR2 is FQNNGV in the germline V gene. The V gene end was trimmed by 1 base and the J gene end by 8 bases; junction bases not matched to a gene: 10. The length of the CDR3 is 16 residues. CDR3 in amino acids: CASSLVSGGRPEKLFF. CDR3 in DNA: TGTGCCAGCAGCTTAGTATCAGGGGGGAGGCCGGAAAAACTGTTTTTT.

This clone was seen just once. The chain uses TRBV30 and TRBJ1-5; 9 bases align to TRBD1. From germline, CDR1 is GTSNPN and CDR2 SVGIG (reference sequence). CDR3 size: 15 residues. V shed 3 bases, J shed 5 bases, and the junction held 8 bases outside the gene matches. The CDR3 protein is CAWSAGQGVYQPQHF. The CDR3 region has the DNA TGTGCCTGGAGCGCGGGACAGGGAGTCTATCAGCCCCAGCATTTT.

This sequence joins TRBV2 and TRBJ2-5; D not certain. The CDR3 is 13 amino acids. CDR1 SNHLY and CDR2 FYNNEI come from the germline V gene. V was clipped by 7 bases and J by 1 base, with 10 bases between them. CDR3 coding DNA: TGTGCCAGCACCCTAGAGGCCCAAGAGACCCAGTACTTC. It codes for CASTLEAQETQYF.

This chain's CDR3 is CASSLDSFWGTGDSPLHF. DNA of the CDR3: TGTGCCAGCAGCTTAGACAGCTTTTGGGGGACAGGGGATTCACCCCTCCACTTT. This sequence joins TRBV7-6 and TRBJ1-6; 10 positions match TRBD1. The CDR3 loop spans 18 amino acids. In germline, CDR1 is SGHVS, CDR2 FNYEAQ. Trimming removed 1 base from V and 8 bases from J; junction bases left unmatched: 11. Together with reference TRBV7-6 and TRBJ1-6, the CDR3 gives the full variable domain: GAGVSQSPRYKVTKRGQDVALRCDPISGHVSLYWYRQALGQGPEFLTYFNYEAQQDKSGLPNDRFSAERPEGSISTLTIQRTEQRDSAMYRCASSLDSFWGTGDSPLHFGNGTRLTVT.

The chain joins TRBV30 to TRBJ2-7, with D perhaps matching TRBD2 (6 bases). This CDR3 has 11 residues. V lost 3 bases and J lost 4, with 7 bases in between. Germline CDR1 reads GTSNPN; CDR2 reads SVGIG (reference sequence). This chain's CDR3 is CAWRGGYEQYF. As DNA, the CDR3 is TGTGCCTGGAGGGGGGGATACGAGCAGTACTTC.

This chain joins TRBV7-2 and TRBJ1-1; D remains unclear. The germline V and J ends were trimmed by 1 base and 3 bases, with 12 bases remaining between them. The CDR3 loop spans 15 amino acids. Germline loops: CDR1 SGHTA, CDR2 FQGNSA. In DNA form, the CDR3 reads TGTGCCAGCAGCTTAGACCCATCACGGGACACTGAAGCTTTCTTT. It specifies CASSLDPSRDTEAFF. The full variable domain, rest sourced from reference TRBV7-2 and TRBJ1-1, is GAGVSQSPSNKVTEKGKDVELRCDPISGHTALYWYRQSLGQGLEFLIYFQGNSAPDKSGLPSDRFSAERTGGSVSTLTIQRTQQEDSAVYLCASSLDPSRDTEAFFGQGTRLTVV.

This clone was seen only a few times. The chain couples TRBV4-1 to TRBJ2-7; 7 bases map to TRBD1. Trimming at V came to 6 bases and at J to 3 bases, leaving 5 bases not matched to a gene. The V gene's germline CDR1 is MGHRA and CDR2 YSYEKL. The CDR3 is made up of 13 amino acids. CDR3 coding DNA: TGCGCCAGCAGTCGAGGGGGCAACTACGAGCAGTACTTC. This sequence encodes CASSRGGNYEQYF.

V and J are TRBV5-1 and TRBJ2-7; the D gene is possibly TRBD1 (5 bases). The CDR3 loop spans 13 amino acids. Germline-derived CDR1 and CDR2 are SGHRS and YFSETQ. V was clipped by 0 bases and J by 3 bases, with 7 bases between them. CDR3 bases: TGCGCCAGCAGCTTGGGACAGCTCTACGAGCAGTACTTC. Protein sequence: CASSLGQLYEQYF.

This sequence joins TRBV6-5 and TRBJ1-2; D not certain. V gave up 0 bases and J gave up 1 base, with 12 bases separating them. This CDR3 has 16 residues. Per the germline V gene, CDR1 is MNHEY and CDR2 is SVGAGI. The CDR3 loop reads CASSYSMSAINYGYTF. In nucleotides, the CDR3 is TGTGCCAGCAGTTACTCGATGAGCGCAATTAACTATGGCTACACCTTC.

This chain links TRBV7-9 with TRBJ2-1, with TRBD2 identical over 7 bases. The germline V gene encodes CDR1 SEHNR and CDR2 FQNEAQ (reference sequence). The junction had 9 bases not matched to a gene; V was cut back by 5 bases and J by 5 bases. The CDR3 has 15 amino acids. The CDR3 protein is CASSQATGGNNEQFF. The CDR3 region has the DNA TGTGCCAGCAGCCAGGCTACGGGGGGAAACAATGAGCAGTTCTTC.

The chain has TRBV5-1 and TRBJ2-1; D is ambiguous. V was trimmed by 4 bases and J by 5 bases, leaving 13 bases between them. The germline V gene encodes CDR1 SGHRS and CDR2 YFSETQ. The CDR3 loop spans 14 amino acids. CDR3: CASSAQLSHNEQFF. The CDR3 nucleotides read TGCGCCAGCAGCGCCCAACTAAGCCACAATGAGCAGTTCTTC.

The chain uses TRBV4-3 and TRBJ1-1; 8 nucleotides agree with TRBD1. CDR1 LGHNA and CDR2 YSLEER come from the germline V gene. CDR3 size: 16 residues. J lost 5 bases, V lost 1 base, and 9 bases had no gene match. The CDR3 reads CASSQGGRGRATEAFF. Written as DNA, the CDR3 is TGCGCCAGCAGCCAAGGGGGCAGGGGGCGTGCTACTGAAGCTTTCTTT.

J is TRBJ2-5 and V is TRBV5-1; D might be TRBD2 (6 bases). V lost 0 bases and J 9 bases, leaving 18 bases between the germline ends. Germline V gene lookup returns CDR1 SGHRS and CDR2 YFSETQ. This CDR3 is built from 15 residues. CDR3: CASSLDPGGPLAQYF. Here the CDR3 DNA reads TGCGCCAGCAGCTTGGACCCCGGGGGTCCGTTGGCCCAGTACTTC.

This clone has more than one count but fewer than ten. CDR3 DNA: TGTGCCATCAGCGACCGGGACAGGGGCACTGAAGCTTTCTTT. Encoded protein: CAISDRDRGTEAFF. V is TRBV10-3 and J is TRBJ1-1; 10 bases align to TRBD1. Unmatched junction bases numbered 5, after V lost 6 bases and J lost 4 bases. Germline V gene lookup returns CDR1 ENHRY and CDR2 SYGVKD. The CDR3 is 14 residues long.

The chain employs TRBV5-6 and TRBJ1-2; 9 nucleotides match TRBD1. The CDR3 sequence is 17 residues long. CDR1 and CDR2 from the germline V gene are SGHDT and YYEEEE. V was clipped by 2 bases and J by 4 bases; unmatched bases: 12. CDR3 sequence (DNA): TGTGCCAGCAGCTTTTCGGGACAGGGACTCGACTTCTATGGCTACACCTTC. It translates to CASSFSGQGLDFYGYTF.